This T cell receptor beta chain was retrieved from a study of T cell responses to AZD1222 COVID-19 vaccine. Study-wide results and caveats: Distributed over spike, vaccine-associated CD4 TCRs predominated at 160-218 and 743-854.

Comment on this clone: As yet, its antigen is unknown. In the same sample, other DNA sequences code for this CDR3.

The repertoire was sequenced with immunoSEQ multiplex PCR; TCRdb's copy has only in-frame clones and lacks some. Seen here are roughly 140,000 clones, over 80% observed once, and the top ten hold approximately 9%. V was trimmed by 7 bases and J by 4 bases, leaving 10 bases between them. Germline CDR1 SQVTM, CDR2 ANQGSEA. CDR3 length: 11 amino acids. This chain uses TRBV29-1 with TRBJ1-1; D is possibly TRBD1 (5 bases). The source is an adult who received the AZD1222 COVID-19 vaccine. The input for sequencing was peripheral blood, taken 28 days after the second AZD1222 dose. As DNA, the CDR3 is TGCAGCGCCCGGAGGGGCACTGAAGCTTTCTTT. Protein: CSARRGTEAFF.